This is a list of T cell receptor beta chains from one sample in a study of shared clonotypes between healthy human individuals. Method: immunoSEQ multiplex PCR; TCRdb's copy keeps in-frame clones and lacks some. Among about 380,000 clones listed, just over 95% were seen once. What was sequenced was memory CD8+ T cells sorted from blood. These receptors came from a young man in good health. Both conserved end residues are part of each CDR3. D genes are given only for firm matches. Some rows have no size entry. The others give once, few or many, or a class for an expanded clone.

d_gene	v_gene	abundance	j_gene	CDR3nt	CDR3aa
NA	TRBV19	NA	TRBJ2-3	TGTGCCAGTAGTATATCCACAGATACGCAGTATTTT	CASSISTDTQYF
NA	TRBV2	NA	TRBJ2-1	TGTGCCAGCAGTGAAGCTTGGAGGGATGAGCAGTTCTTC	CASSEAWRDEQFF
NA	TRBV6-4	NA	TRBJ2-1	TGTGCCAGCACCGGAAATAGTTTTATTAATGAGCAGTTCTTC	CASTGNSFINEQFF
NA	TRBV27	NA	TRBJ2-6	TGTGCCAGCAGTTTCGGACGGGGCTCTGGGGCCAACGTCCTGACTTTC	CASSFGRGSGANVLTF
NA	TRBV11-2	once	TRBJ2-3	TGTGCCAGCAGCTTAGTTTTTAGGGAGACGCAGTATTTT	CASSLVFRETQYF
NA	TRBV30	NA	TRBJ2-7	TGTGCCTGGAGGAGGACTGCAACCTCCTACGAGCAGTACTTC	CAWRRTATSYEQYF
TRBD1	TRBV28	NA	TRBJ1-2	TGTGCCAGCAGTTTACAGACAGGGGCTAACTATGGCTACACCTTC	CASSLQTGANYGYTF
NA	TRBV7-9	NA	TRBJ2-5	TGTGCCAGCAGCCCGGGGGACAGTAAGCAAGAGACCCAGTACTTC	CASSPGDSKQETQYF
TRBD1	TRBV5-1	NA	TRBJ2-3	TGCGCCAGCAGCTTGGTTCCCCAGGGGGCAACAGATACGCAGTATTTT	CASSLVPQGATDTQYF
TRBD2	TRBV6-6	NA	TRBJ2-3	TGTGCCAGCAGTCTGGCGGGAGGTACAGATACGCAGTATTTT	CASSLAGGTDTQYF
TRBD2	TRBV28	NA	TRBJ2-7	TGTGCCAGCCCTAGCGGGAGGTTCCGCGAGCAGTACTTC	CASPSGRFREQYF
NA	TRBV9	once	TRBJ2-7	TGTGCCAGCAGCGCCCAGCCTTCCTACGAGCAGTACTTC	CASSAQPSYEQYF
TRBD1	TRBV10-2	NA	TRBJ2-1	TGCGCCAGCACCCTGGCGGGACAGGGGAAAGGAAGGAATGAGCAGTTCTTC	CASTLAGQGKGRNEQFF
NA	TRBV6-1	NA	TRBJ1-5	TGTGCCAGCTCTCCTCAGCCCCAGCATTTT	CASSPQPQHF
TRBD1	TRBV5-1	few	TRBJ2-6	TGCGCCAGCAGCTACGGGCCAGGGGGCGCTGGGGCCAACGTCCTGACTTTC	CASSYGPGGAGANVLTF
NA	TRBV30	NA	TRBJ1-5	TGTGCCTGGAGTGTAGGTTGGGGCCCCAATCAGCCCCAGCATTTT	CAWSVGWGPNQPQHF
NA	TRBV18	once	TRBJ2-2	TGTGCCAGCTCACCAGACTTGGTAGCGGCAAACACCGGGGAGCTGTTTTTT	CASSPDLVAANTGELFF
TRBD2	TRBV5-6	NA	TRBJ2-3	TGTGCCGCGGGACTAGCGGGAGTTGGAGATACGCAGTATTTT	CAAGLAGVGDTQYF
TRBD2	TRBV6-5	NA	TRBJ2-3	TGTGCCAGCAGTTACGTTGGGGGAGGGACAGATACGCAGTATTTT	CASSYVGGGTDTQYF
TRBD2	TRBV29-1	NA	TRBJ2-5	TGCAGCGTTGGTCGGCTAGCGGGAGAGACCCAGTACTTC	CSVGRLAGETQYF
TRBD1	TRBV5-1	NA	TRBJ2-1	TGCGCCAGCAGCGTCTCCGGGACAGGGGGGAATGAGCAGTTCTTC	CASSVSGTGGNEQFF
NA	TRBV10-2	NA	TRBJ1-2	TGCGCCAGCATCGGAGCCCATGGCTACACCTTC	CASIGAHGYTF